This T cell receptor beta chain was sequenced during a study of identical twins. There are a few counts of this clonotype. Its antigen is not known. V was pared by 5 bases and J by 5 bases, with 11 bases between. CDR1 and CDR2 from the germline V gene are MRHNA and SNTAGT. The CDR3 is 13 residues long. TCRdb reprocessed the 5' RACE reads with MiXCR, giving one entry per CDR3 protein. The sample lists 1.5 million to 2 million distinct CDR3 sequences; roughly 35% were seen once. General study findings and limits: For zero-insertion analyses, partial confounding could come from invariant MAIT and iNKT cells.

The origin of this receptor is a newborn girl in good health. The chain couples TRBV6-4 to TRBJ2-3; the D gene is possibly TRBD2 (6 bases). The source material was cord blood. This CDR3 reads CASSPEAGDTQYF. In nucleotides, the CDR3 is TGTGCCAGCAGTCCAGAAGCGGGAGATACGCAGTATTTT.